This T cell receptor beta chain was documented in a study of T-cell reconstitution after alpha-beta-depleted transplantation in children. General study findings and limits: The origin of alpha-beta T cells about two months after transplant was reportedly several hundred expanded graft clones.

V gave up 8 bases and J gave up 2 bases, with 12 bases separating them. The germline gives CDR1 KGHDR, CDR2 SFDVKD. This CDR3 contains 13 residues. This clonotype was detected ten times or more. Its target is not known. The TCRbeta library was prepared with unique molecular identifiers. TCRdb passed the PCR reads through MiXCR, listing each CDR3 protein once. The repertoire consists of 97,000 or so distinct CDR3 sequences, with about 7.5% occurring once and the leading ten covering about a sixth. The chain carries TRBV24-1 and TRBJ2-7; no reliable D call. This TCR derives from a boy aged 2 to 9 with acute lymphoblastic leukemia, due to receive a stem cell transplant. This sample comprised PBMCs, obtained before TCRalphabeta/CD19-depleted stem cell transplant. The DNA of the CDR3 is TGTGCCACCACCACCACTGGTCCCTACGAGCAGTACTTC. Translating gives CATTTTGPYEQYF.